These 22 T cell receptor beta chains were sequenced from one sample in a study of T cells after yellow fever vaccination. TCRdb independently ran MiXCR on the 5' RACE reads; one entry per CDR3 protein. The sample has about 20,000 distinct CDR3 sequences, roughly 5.5% seen once; the top ten hold around 20%. This sample comprised PBMCs, either bulk or a sorted T-cell subset (CD4+, CD8+, memory, or dextramer-sorted; not recorded which), obtained roughly 47 days after the first yellow fever vaccination. Receptor source: a man younger than 35 who received the YFV17D yellow fever vaccine.

Ten or more counts support this clonotype. The rearrangement uses TRBV7-2 and TRBJ2-7; 7 bases agree with TRBD2. Germline CDR1 SGHTA, CDR2 FQGNSA. This CDR3 spans 15 amino acids. After removal of 4 bases from V and 4 bases from J, the junction contained 10 bases not matched to a gene. The CDR3 sequence: CASSYEGGGNYEQYF. CDR3 nucleotide sequence: TGTGCCAGCAGCTACGAGGGCGGGGGAAATTACGAGCAGTACTTC. Using reference TRBV7-2 and TRBJ2-7 for the parts outside the CDR3, the full variable domain is GAGVSQSPSNKVTEKGKDVELRCDPISGHTALYWYRQSLGQGLEFLIYFQGNSAPDKSGLPSDRFSAERTGGSVSTLTIQRTQQEDSAVYLCASSYEGGGNYEQYFGPGTRLTVT.

This clonotype was observed a handful of times. The rearrangement uses TRBV7-2 and TRBJ2-2, with TRBD1 identical over 7 bases. Trimming at V came to 5 bases and at J to 4 bases, leaving 4 bases not matched to a gene. The CDR3 length is 14 residues. Germline values: CDR1 SGHTA, CDR2 FQGNSA. CDR3 sequence (DNA): TGTGCCAGCAGCCGTACAGGGGTCACCGGGGAGCTGTTTTTT. It is translated as CASSRTGVTGELFF.

This clonotype has a count of ten or more. The genes are TRBV11-3 and TRBJ2-1, with D perhaps TRBD1 or TRBD2 (5 bases each). Germline CDR1 is SGHNT and CDR2 is YENEEA. With 5 bases removed from V and 7 bases from J, the gap between germline ends came to 21 bases. The CDR3 extends over 16 amino acids. CDR3 sequence reads: CASSGARDGPRNEQFF. The DNA of the CDR3 is TGTGCCAGCAGCGGAGCCCGGGACGGCCCTCGGAATGAGCAGTTCTTC.

Ten or more counts support this clonotype. The J gene is TRBJ1-2, the V gene TRBV11-2; 8 bases are a match to TRBD1. The CDR3 spans 14 residues. From germline, CDR1 is SGHAT and CDR2 FQNNGV. V shed 5 bases, J shed 6 bases, and the junction held 8 bases outside the gene matches. CDR3: CASSRNPGGDGYTF. The CDR3 DNA sequence: TGTGCCAGCAGCCGAAACCCAGGGGGCGATGGCTACACCTTC. The variable domain in full, completed from reference TRBV11-2 and TRBJ1-2, reads EAGVAQSPRYKIIEKRQSVAFWCNPISGHATLYWYQQILGQGPKLLIQFQNNGVVDDSQLPKDRFSAERLKGVDSTLKIQPAKLEDSAVYLCASSRNPGGDGYTFGSGTRLTVV.

This clonotype was picked up many times. This sequence joins TRBV4-3 and TRBJ2-1; 10 nucleotides match TRBD2. The CDR3 contains 16 residues. Germline lookup yields CDR1 LGHNA and CDR2 YSLEER. V shed 0 bases and J 6 bases; nucleotides not matched to a gene: 5. The CDR3 is CASSQELAGEGNEQFF. The CDR3 region has the DNA TGCGCCAGCAGCCAAGAGCTAGCGGGGGAAGGCAATGAGCAGTTCTTC.

V gene TRBV19 combines with J gene TRBJ1-4; weak D call: TRBD1 (5 bases). Deletions cut 4 bases from V and 4 bases from J, with 16 bases between. Looked up from germline, CDR1 is LNHDA and CDR2 is SQIVND (reference sequence). The CDR3 runs 16 residues. The CDR3 DNA is TGTGCCAGTAGTACGGTACAGGCATCGTATAATGAAAAACTGTTTTTT. This sequence encodes CASSTVQASYNEKLFF.

This clonotype was counted at least ten times. The chain combines TRBV2 with TRBJ2-5, with a tentative D call TRBD1 (6 bases). V lost 8 bases to trimming and J lost 0 bases, with 7 bases between them. Germline CDR1 is SNHLY and CDR2 is FYNNEI. The CDR3 is 12 residues long. CDR3 nucleotide sequence: TGTGCCAGCCGGGACAACCAAGAGACCCAGTACTTC. It codes for CASRDNQETQYF.

This clonotype was recorded many times. J is TRBJ2-7 and V is TRBV6-2 or TRBV6-3; TRBD1 matches 7 bases. This CDR3 spans 11 amino acids. From germline, CDR1 is MNHEY and CDR2 SVGEGT. The trim removed 10 bases at V and 6 bases at J, leaving 6 bases unmatched. Written as DNA, the CDR3 is TGTGCCACCCGACAGGGAACCGAGCAGTACTTC. This codes for CATRQGTEQYF.

This clonotype was counted at least ten times. V gene TRBV6-1 combines with J gene TRBJ2-5; D gene uncertain. Germline loops: CDR1 MNHNS, CDR2 SASEGT. The V end lost 6 bases, the J end lost 5 bases, and 19 bases lay between the germline ends. This CDR3 spans 15 amino acids. CDR3 loop: CASSRTRSDTETQYF. DNA of the CDR3: TGTGCCAGCAGCCGAACGCGCTCCGATACGGAGACCCAGTACTTC.

This clonotype was seen ten or more times. V is TRBV6-5 and J is TRBJ1-4; 7 positions match TRBD1. This CDR3 has 14 residues. V lost 5 bases to trimming and J lost 3 bases; unmatched junction nucleotides: 3. Germline CDR1 MNHEY, CDR2 SVGAGI. The chain's CDR3 is CASSRGGSNEKLFF. The CDR3, as DNA: TGTGCCAGCAGTCGAGGGGGCTCTAATGAAAAACTGTTTTTT.

By share, this clonotype ranks as medium-sized. The chain uses TRBV4-2 and TRBJ2-3; TRBD2 matches at 8 bases. After removal of 0 bases from V and 4 bases from J, the junction contained 3 bases not matched to a gene. From germline, CDR1 is LGHNA and CDR2 YNFKEQ. The length of the CDR3 is 15 residues. The CDR3 DNA reads TGTGCCAGCAGCCAAGATCGGGGGGGCCCAGATACGCAGTATTTT. It specifies CASSQDRGGPDTQYF.

Ten or more counts support this clonotype. The CDR3 protein is CASSAGALGDTQYF. The CDR3 nucleotides read TGTGCCAGCAGTGCAGGGGCACTGGGAGATACGCAGTATTTT. The V gene is TRBV6-1, the J gene TRBJ2-3, with a tentative D call TRBD1 (6 bases). The CDR3 is 14 residues long. V gave up 4 bases and J gave up 5 bases, with 13 bases separating them. In germline, CDR1 is MNHNS, CDR2 SASEGT.

This clonotype showed up just a few times. A much larger clone lies one base from this, so it may be a read error. The chain is built from TRBV20-1 and TRBJ2-7, with 8 bases aligning to TRBD2. In germline, CDR1 is DFQATT, CDR2 SNEGSKA (reference sequence). CDR3 length: 15 amino acids. The CDR3 protein is CCARDPAGVVHEQYF. CDR3 sequence (DNA): TGCTGTGCTAGAGATCCAGCGGGGGTCGTTCACGAGCAGTACTTC.

This clonotype appeared many times. This sequence joins TRBV3-1 and TRBJ2-2; 10 bases match TRBD1. Germline CDR1 and CDR2: LGHDT and YNNKEL (reference sequence). With V trimmed by 1 base and J by 7 bases, 3 bases remained unmatched. The CDR3 has 15 residues. The DNA of the CDR3 is TGTGCCAGCAGCCAAGGACAGGGGGCATACGGGGAGCTGTTTTTT. Its protein product is CASSQGQGAYGELFF.

This clonotype was observed at least ten times. This sequence joins TRBV7-3 and TRBJ2-7; TRBD1 is a possible D gene (5 bases). The CDR3 contains 14 residues. Germline CDR1 is SGHTA and CDR2 is FQGTGA. V lost 2 bases, J lost 3 bases, and 11 bases lay in between. The CDR3 nucleotides read TGTGCCAGCAGCTTACACCCAGGGCGCTACGAGCAGTACGTC. It translates to CASSLHPGRYEQYV.

This clonotype was counted ten times or more. J is TRBJ2-1 and V is TRBV7-9, with D tentatively TRBD1 or TRBD2 (6 bases each). V lost 2 bases, J lost 9 bases, and 20 bases lay in between. CDR1 SEHNR and CDR2 FQNEAQ come from the germline V gene (reference sequence). This CDR3 has 16 residues. The CDR3 sequence: CASSLLTGAALSEQFF. The DNA for the CDR3 is TGTGCCAGCAGCTTATTGACGGGGGCCGCCCTGAGTGAGCAGTTCTTC.

This clonotype was seen only once. Just one base apart from a much larger clone, this may be a read error. The chain uses TRBV6-2 or TRBV6-3 and TRBJ1-1, with a tentative D call TRBD1 (6 bases). Trimming removed 2 bases at V and 1 base at J, with 11 bases between. There are 15 residues in the CDR3. In germline, CDR1 is MNHEY, CDR2 SVGEGT. DNA of the CDR3: TGTGCCAGCAGTTACCCGTGCAGGGGGAACACTGAAGCTTTCTTT. Amino acids: CASSYPCRGNTEAFF.

The sample holds many counts of this clonotype. The chain links TRBV11-1 to TRBJ2-1; D gene uncertain. There are 11 residues in the CDR3. The V end was cut by 2 bases, the J end by 10 bases, with 6 bases between. The germline CDR1 and CDR2 sequences are SGHAT and FQDESV (reference sequence). DNA of the CDR3: TGTGCCAGCAGCTTACTGCGCGAGCAGTTCTTC. This codes for CASSLLREQFF. Filled out from reference TRBV11-1 and TRBJ2-1, the complete variable domain reads EAEVAQSPRYKITEKSQAVAFWCDPISGHATLYWYRQILGQGPELLVQFQDESVVDDSQLPKDRFSAERLKGVDSTLKIQPAELGDSAMYLCASSLLREQFFGPGTRLTVL.

This clonotype was detected ten times or more. V usage is TRBV4-1 and J usage is TRBJ1-4; possible D gene TRBD1, 5 bases. The CDR3 is made up of 15 amino acids. Germline loops: CDR1 MGHRA, CDR2 YSYEKL. Trimming cost V 1 base and J 2 bases, with 8 bases left between them. CDR3 bases: TGCGCCAGCAGCCAAGTTGGGACGACTAATGAAAAACTGTTTTTT. Translation: CASSQVGTTNEKLFF.

This clonotype was picked up many times. This chain connects TRBV7-8 to TRBJ2-3; no clear D gene. Trimming stripped 2 bases from V and 3 bases from J, with 3 bases between. The V gene's germline CDR1 is SGHVS and CDR2 FQNEAQ. This CDR3 has 12 residues. DNA of the CDR3: TGTGCCAGCAGCTTACGTACAGATACGCAGTATTTT. Amino acids: CASSLRTDTQYF.

This clonotype was detected many times. The chain recombines TRBV2 with TRBJ2-2; D is unclear. The ends were cut back, 5 bases at V and 5 bases at J, with 9 bases in the middle. The CDR3 has 13 residues. Germline V gene sequence: CDR1 SNHLY, CDR2 FYNNEI. In DNA, the CDR3 is TGTGCCAGCAGTCTTCACAGAACCGGGGAGCTGTTTTTT. Its protein is CASSLHRTGELFF.

The chain employs TRBV21-1 and TRBJ1-5; TRBD1 reflects the table's D call only, with no check against the DNA. TRBV21-1 is a recognized pseudogene. This CDR3 is built from 17 residues. The CDR3 nucleotides read TGTGCCAGCAACAAGAAGCTTGGGGCAGGGTTGGGTCAGCCCCAGCATTTT. Residues: CASNKKLGAGLGQPQHF.